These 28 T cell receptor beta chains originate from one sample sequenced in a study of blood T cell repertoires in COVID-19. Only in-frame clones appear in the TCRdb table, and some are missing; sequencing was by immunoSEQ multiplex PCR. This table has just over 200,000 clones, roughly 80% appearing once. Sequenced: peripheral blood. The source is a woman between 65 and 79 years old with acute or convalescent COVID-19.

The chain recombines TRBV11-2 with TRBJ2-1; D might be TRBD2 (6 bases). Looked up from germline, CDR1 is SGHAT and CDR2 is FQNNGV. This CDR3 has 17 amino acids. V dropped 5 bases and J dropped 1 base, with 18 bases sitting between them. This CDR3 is CASSLRVGGSSYNEQFF. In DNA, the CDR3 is TGTGCCAGCAGCCTTAGGGTAGGAGGGAGTTCCTACAATGAGCAGTTCTTC.

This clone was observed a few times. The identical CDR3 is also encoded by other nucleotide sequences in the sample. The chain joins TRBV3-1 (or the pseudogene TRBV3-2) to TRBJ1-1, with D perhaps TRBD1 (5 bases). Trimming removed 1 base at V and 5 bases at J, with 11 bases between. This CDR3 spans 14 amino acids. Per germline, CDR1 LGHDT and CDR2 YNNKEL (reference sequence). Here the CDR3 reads CASSQGGGETEAFF. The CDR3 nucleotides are TGTGCCAGCAGCCAAGGCGGGGGGGAAACTGAAGCTTTCTTT.

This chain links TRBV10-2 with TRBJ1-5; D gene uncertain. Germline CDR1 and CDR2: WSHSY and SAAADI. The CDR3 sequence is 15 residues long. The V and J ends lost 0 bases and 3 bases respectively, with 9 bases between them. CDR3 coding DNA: TGCGCCAGCAGTGAGTCGTCGGGGAACAATCAGCCCCAGCATTTT. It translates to CASSESSGNNQPQHF.

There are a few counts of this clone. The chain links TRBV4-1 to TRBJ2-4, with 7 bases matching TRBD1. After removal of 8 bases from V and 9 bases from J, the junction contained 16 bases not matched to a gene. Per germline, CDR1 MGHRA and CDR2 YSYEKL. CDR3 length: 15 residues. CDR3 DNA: TGCGCCAGCGCACAAGGGGGACAGTCTATGGGCATTCAGTACTTC. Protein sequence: CASAQGGQSMGIQYF.

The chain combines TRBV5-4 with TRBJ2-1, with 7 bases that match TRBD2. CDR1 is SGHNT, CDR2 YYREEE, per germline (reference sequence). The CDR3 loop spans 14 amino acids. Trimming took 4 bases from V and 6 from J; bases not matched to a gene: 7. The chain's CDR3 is CASSLRLAVNEQFF. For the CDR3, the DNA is TGTGCCAGCAGCCTCCGACTAGCTGTCAATGAGCAGTTCTTC.

DNA of the CDR3: TGTGCCAGCTCACCTGACGGGGGGACCTATGGCTACACCTTC. Protein: CASSPDGGTYGYTF. The chain employs TRBV18 and TRBJ1-2; weak D call: TRBD1 (5 bases). The germline V gene has CDR1 KGHSH and CDR2 LQKENI. V gave up 3 bases and J gave up 4 bases, with 12 bases separating them. The CDR3 sequence is 14 residues long.

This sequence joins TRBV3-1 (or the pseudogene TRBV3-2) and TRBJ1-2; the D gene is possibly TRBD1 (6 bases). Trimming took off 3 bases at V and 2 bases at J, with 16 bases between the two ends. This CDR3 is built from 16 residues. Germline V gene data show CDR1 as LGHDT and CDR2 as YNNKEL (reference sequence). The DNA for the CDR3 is TGTGCCAGCAGCCACTCCTGGGACACCTCAAACTATGGCTACACCTTC. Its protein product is CASSHSWDTSNYGYTF.

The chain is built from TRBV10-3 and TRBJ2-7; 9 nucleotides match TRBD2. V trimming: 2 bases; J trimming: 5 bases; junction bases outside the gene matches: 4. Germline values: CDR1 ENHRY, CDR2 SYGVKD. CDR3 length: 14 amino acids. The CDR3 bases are TGTGCCATCAGTGAGGTAGCGGGAGTGAACGAGCAGTACTTC. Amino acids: CAISEVAGVNEQYF.

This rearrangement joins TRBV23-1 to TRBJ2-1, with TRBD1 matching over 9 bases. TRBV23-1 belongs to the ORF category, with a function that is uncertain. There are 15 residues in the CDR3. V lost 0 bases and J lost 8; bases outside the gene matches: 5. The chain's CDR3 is CASSQSGQGVHEQFF. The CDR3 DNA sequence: TGCGCCAGCAGTCAATCGGGACAGGGCGTACATGAGCAGTTCTTC.

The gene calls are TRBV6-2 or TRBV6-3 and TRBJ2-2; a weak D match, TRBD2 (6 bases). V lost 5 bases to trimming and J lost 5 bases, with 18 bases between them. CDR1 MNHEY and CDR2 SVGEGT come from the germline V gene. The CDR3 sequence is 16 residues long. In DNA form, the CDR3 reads TGTGCCAGCAGTGCTCGGGACTCCTGGGGGACCGGGGAGCTGTTTTTT. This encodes CASSARDSWGTGELFF.

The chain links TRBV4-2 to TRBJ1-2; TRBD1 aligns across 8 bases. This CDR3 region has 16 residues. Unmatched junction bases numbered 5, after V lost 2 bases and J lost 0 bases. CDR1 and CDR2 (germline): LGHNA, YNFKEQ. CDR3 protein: CASSQLRTGTNYGYTF. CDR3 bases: TGTGCCAGCAGCCAATTGAGGACAGGGACTAACTATGGCTACACCTTC.

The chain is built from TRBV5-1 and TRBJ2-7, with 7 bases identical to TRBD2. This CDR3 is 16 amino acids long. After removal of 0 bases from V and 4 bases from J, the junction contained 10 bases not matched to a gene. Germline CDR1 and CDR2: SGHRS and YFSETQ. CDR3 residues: CASSLAVIAGQYEQYF. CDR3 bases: TGCGCCAGCAGCTTGGCCGTAATAGCGGGCCAATACGAGCAGTACTTC.

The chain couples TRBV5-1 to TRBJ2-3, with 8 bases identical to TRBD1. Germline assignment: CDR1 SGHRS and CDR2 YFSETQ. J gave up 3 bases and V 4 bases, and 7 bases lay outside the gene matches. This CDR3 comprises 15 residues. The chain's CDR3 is CASSRTGGGTDTQYF. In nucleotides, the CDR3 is TGCGCCAGCAGCCGAACAGGGGGTGGGACAGATACGCAGTATTTT.

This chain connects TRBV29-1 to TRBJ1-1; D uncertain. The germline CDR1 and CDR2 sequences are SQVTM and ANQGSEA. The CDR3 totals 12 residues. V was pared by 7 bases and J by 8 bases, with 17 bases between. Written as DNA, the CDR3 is TGCAGCGCGGACGCCTGGGAGGTGGAAGCTTTCTTT. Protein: CSADAWEVEAFF. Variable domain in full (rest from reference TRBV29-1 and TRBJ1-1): SAVISQKPSRDICQRGTSLTIQCQVDSQVTMMFWYRQQPGQSLTLIATANQGSEATYESGFVIDKFPISRPNLTFSTLTVSNMSPEDSSIYLCSADAWEVEAFFGQGTRLTVV.

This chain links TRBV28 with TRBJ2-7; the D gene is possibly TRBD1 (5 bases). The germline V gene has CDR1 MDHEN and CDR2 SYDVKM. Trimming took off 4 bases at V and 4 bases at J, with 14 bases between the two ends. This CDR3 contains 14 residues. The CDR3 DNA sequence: TGTGCCAGCAGTTCCGACCCTGACAGTTACGAGCAGTACTTC. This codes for CASSSDPDSYEQYF.

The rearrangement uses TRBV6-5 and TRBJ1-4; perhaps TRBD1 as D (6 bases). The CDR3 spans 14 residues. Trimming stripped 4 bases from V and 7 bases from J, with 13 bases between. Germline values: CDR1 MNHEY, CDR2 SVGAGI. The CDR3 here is CASSLQGPSEKLFF. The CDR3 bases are TGTGCCAGCAGTTTACAGGGCCCCAGTGAAAAACTGTTTTTT.

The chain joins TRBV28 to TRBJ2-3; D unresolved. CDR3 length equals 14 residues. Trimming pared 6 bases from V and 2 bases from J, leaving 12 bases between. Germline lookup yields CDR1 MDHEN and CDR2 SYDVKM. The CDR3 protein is CASRLPGSTDTQYF. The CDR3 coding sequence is TGTGCCAGCAGACTACCCGGGTCCACAGATACGCAGTATTTT. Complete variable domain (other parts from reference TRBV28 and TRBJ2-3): DVKVTQSSRYLVKRTGEKVFLECVQDMDHENMFWYRQDPGLGLRLIYFSYDVKMKEKGDIPEGYSVSREKKERFSLILESASTNQTSMYLCASRLPGSTDTQYFGPGTRLTVL.

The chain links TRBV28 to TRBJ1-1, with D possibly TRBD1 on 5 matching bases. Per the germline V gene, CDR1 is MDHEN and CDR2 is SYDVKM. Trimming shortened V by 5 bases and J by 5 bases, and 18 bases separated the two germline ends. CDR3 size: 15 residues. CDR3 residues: CASSQITGADTEAFF. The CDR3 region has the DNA TGTGCCAGCAGTCAGATCACTGGGGCGGATACTGAAGCTTTCTTT.

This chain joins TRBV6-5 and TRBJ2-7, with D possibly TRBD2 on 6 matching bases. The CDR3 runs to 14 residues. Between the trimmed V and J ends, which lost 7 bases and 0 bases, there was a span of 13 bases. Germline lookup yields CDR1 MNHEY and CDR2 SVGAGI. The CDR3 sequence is CASKKPGSSYEQYF. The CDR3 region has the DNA TGTGCCAGCAAAAAGCCCGGGAGCTCCTACGAGCAGTACTTC.

The CDR3 DNA is TGTGCCAGCAGCTCAAACCAGGGGTTCGAGCAGTACTTC. Amino acid sequence: CASSSNQGFEQYF. V usage is TRBV11-1 and J usage is TRBJ2-7, with D maybe TRBD1 (6 bases). This CDR3 is built from 13 residues. V was trimmed by 4 bases and J by 6 bases, leaving 13 bases between them. Germline CDR1 is SGHAT and CDR2 is FQDESV (reference sequence).

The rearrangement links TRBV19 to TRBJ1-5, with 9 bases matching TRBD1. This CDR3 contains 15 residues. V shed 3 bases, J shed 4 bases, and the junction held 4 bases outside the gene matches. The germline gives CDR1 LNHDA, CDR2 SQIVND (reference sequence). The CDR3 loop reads CASSMTGTGNQPQHF. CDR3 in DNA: TGTGCCAGTAGTATGACCGGGACAGGGAATCAGCCCCAGCATTTT.

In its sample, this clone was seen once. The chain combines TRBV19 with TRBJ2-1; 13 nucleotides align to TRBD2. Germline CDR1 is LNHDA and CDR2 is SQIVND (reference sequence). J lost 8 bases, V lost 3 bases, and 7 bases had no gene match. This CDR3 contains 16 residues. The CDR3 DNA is TGTGCCAGTAGTATTGCAACTAGCGGGAGGGTAGATGAGCAGTTCTTC. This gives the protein CASSIATSGRVDEQFF.

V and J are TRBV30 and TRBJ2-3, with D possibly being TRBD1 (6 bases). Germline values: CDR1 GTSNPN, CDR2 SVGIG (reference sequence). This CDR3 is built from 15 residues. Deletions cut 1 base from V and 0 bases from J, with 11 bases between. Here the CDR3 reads CAWSGDKPSTDTQYF. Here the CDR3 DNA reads TGTGCCTGGAGTGGGGACAAACCTAGCACAGATACGCAGTATTTT.

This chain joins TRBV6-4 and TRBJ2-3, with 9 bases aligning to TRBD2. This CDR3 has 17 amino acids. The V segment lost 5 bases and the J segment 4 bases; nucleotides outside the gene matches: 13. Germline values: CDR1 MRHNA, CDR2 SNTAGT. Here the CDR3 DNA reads TGTGCCAGCAGTTCTAGCGGGAAAGGAGGTCTTCCAGATACGCAGTATTTT. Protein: CASSSSGKGGLPDTQYF.

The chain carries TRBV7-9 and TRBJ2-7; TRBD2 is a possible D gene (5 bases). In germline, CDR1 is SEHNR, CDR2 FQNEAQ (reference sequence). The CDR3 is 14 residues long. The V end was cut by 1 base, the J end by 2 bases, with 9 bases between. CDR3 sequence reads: CASSLGGYAYEQYF. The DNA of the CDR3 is TGTGCCAGCAGCTTAGGCGGGTATGCCTACGAGCAGTACTTC.

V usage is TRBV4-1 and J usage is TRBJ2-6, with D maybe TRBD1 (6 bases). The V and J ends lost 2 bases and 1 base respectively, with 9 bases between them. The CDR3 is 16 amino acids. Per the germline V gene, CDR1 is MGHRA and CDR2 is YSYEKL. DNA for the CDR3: TGCGCCAGCAGCCAACTTCAGGGGTCTGGGGCCAACGTCCTGACTTTC. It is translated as CASSQLQGSGANVLTF.

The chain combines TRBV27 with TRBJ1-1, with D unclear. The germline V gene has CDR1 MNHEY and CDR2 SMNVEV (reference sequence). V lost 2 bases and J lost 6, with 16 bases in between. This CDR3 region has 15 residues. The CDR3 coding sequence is TGTGCCAGCAGTTTACTTAATCGGTTATCCGCTGAAGCTTTCTTT. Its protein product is CASSLLNRLSAEAFF.

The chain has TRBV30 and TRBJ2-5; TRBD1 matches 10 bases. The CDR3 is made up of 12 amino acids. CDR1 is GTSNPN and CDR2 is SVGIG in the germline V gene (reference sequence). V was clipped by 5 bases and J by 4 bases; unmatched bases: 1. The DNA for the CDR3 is TGTGCCTGGGGGACAGGGGCAGAGACCCAGTACTTC. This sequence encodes CAWGTGAETQYF.